The 15 T cell receptor beta chains below all came from one sample that was sequenced in a study of early T cells in non-severe SARS-CoV-2 infection (dated by TCRdb to about 2021). The library was obtained by 5' RACE. Instrument used: NextSeq 500. The raw public reads went through TCRdb reprocessing: fastp at Q25, MiXCR clone calling, in-frame beta chains kept. Rows are unified per CDR3 protein, each entry keeping the most common DNA and genes. This sample comprises approximately 57,000 distinct CDR3 sequences, under 15% of them detected only once. The ten top clones hold 1.2% to 1.5% of the sample. The specimen sequenced was whole blood. The receptors derive from an adult who was a healthcare worker with PCR-confirmed SARS-CoV-2 infection or an uninfected control (not recorded which).

The V call is TRBV14, the J call TRBJ2-5; 10 bases map to TRBD2. The ends lost 2 bases at V and 2 bases at J; junction bases unmatched: 2. Germline V lookup: CDR1 SGHDN, CDR2 FVKESK. The CDR3 runs 15 residues. CDR3 protein: CASSQIAGGQETQYF. CDR3 sequence (DNA): TGTGCCAGCAGCCAAATAGCGGGGGGACAAGAGACCCAGTACTTC. Complete variable domain (other parts from reference TRBV14 and TRBJ2-5): EAGVTQFPSHSVIEKGQTVTLRCDPISGHDNLYWYRRVMGKEIKFLLHFVKESKQDESGMPNNRFLAERTGGTYSTLKVQPAELEDSGVYFCASSQIAGGQETQYFGPGTRLLVL.

Many counts were recorded for this clonotype. The chain uses TRBV10-1 and TRBJ2-3; TRBD2 matches at 8 bases. The CDR3 loop spans 16 amino acids. The germline CDR1 and CDR2 sequences are WNHNN and SYGVQD (reference sequence). V lost 1 base to trimming and J lost 3 bases; unmatched junction nucleotides: 6. In nucleotides, the CDR3 is TGCGCCAGCAGTGAGTTGACTAGCGTTCCGACAGATACGCAGTATTTT. Translated, it gives CASSELTSVPTDTQYF.

This clonotype came up many times. This chain links TRBV30 with TRBJ1-1; the match to TRBD1 covers 7 bases. CDR1 is GTSNPN, CDR2 SVGIG, per germline (reference sequence). There are 15 residues in the CDR3. Trimming took 0 bases from V and 3 from J; bases not matched to a gene: 7. CDR3 nucleotide sequence: TGTGCCTGGAGTGTACTCGGCCAGGGGGACACTGAAGCTTTCTTT. Its protein product is CAWSVLGQGDTEAFF.

This clonotype showed up many times. The chain has TRBV6-5 and TRBJ2-5, with TRBD2 identical over 7 bases. V gave up 6 bases and J gave up 0 bases; unmatched junction bases: 7. This CDR3 has 15 amino acids. Per germline, CDR1 MNHEY and CDR2 SVGAGI. CDR3 residues: CASRPGGGDQETQYF. CDR3 coding DNA: TGTGCCAGCAGACCCGGCGGGGGAGACCAAGAGACCCAGTACTTC.

Concerning this clonotype itself: Just one base apart from a much larger clone, this may be a read error. The CDR3 bases are TGCAGTGTCATCGGGACTAGCGGGGGCTGGGGGCCCACAGATACGCAGTATTTT. Amino acids: CSVIGTSGGWGPTDTQYF. The chain couples TRBV20-1 to TRBJ2-3, with 14 nucleotides matching TRBD2. Germline CDR1 DFQATT, CDR2 SNEGSKA (reference sequence). This CDR3 spans 18 amino acids. J was trimmed by 2 bases and V by 7 bases; bases with no gene match: 14.

This clonotype was counted a few times. V is TRBV7-9 and J is TRBJ2-3; 7 bases match TRBD2. The germline V gene encodes CDR1 SEHNR and CDR2 FQNEAQ (reference sequence). There are 15 residues in the CDR3. V lost 5 bases and J lost 3; bases outside the gene matches: 8. This CDR3 is CASSDPLLATDTQYF. In nucleotides, the CDR3 is TGTGCCAGCAGCGACCCCTTACTAGCGACAGATACGCAGTATTTT.

This clonotype was found a few times. The chain couples TRBV12-3 or TRBV12-4 to TRBJ2-7; 7 bases align to TRBD2. V gave up 3 bases and J gave up 0 bases; unmatched junction bases: 5. The CDR3 length is 15 residues. The CDR3 DNA sequence: TGTGCCAGCAGTTTTGGCGGCGGGGGCTCCTACGAGCAGTACTTC. The encoded protein is CASSFGGGGSYEQYF.

This clonotype was seen a few times. V and J are TRBV7-2 and TRBJ1-4, with a weak D call TRBD1 (5 bases). With 5 bases removed from V and 11 bases from J, the gap between germline ends came to 21 bases. The V gene's germline CDR1 is SGHTA and CDR2 FQGNSA. The CDR3 runs to 15 residues. The CDR3 reads CASSPRDSGLEKLFF. The CDR3 region has the DNA TGTGCCAGCAGCCCGAGGGACTCCGGTTTAGAGAAACTGTTTTTT.

The chain has TRBV20-1 and TRBJ2-3; D is possibly TRBD1 or TRBD2 (6 bases each). The ends were cut back, 1 base at V and 4 bases at J, with 12 bases in the middle. Germline-derived CDR1 and CDR2 are DFQATT and SNEGSKA (reference sequence). CDR3 length: 14 residues. This chain's CDR3 is CSARGGARADTQYF. The CDR3 nucleotides are TGCAGTGCTAGAGGGGGGGCGCGCGCAGATACGCAGTATTTT.

The rearrangement uses TRBV7-9 and TRBJ2-7; D is perhaps TRBD1 or TRBD2 (6 bases each). The length of the CDR3 is 16 residues. Germline V gene sequence: CDR1 SEHNR, CDR2 FQNEAQ (reference sequence). Between the trimmed V and J ends, which lost 1 base and 0 bases, there was a span of 13 bases. The CDR3: CASSLDRGTPSYEQYF. In DNA, the CDR3 is TGTGCCAGCAGCTTAGATCGGGGGACACCCTCCTACGAGCAGTACTTC.

This clonotype was counted many times. V and J are TRBV2 and TRBJ2-1, with 10 bases lining up with TRBD2. Germline CDR1 and CDR2: SNHLY and FYNNEI. This CDR3 region has 15 residues. With V trimmed by 7 bases and J by 5 bases, 8 bases remained unmatched. The DNA of the CDR3 is TGTGCCAGCACCCTAAGGACTAGCGGTAACAATGAGCAGTTCTTC. It encodes CASTLRTSGNNEQFF.

This clonotype came up a few times. V usage is TRBV4-3 and J usage is TRBJ2-6; no clear D. The germline CDR1 and CDR2 sequences are LGHNA and YSLEER. V dropped 1 base and J dropped 0 bases, with 10 bases sitting between them. The CDR3 length is 17 residues. CDR3 in DNA: TGCGCCAGCAGCCAAGGCGGAGCCGTCTCTGGGGCCAACGTCCTGACTTTC. This translates into CASSQGGAVSGANVLTF.

The rearrangement uses TRBV20-1 and TRBJ1-5; D unclear. V was pared by 3 bases and J by 0 bases, with 15 bases between. This CDR3 is 16 amino acids long. Per germline, CDR1 DFQATT and CDR2 SNEGSKA (reference sequence). CDR3 residues: CSARDPTGHSNQPQHF. Written as DNA, the CDR3 is TGCAGTGCTAGGGACCCAACGGGTCATAGCAATCAGCCCCAGCATTTT.

The table lists this clonotype with many counts. The rearrangement uses TRBV20-1 and TRBJ1-1, with 8 bases fitting TRBD1. CDR3 length: 12 residues. The ends lost 2 bases at V and 6 bases at J; junction bases unmatched: 2. Germline CDR1 and CDR2: DFQATT and SNEGSKA (reference sequence). The CDR3 loop is CSARNRGAEAFF. In DNA form, the CDR3 reads TGCAGTGCTAGAAACAGGGGGGCTGAAGCTTTCTTT.

The rearrangement links TRBV2 to TRBJ2-1; 8 bases are shared with TRBD2. V lost 3 bases and J lost 1; bases outside the gene matches: 5. This CDR3 is built from 16 residues. Germline V gene sequence: CDR1 SNHLY, CDR2 FYNNEI. In DNA form, the CDR3 reads TGTGCCAGCAGTGAGGGCGGGGGGCGATCCTACAATGAGCAGTTCTTC. Protein sequence: CASSEGGGRSYNEQFF.